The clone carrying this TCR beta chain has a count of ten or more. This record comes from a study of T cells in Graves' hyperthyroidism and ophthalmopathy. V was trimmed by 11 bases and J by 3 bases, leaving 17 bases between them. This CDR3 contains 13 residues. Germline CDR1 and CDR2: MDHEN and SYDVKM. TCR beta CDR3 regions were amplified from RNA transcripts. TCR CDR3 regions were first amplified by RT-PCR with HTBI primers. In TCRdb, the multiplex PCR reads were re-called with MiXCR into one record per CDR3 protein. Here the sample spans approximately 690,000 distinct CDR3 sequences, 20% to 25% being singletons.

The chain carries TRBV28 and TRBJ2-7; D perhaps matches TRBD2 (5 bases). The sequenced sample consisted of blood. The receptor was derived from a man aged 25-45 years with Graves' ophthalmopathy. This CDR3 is CASTLALVYEQYF. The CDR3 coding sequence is TGTGCCTCGACTCTAGCTTTAGTCTACGAGCAGTACTTC.